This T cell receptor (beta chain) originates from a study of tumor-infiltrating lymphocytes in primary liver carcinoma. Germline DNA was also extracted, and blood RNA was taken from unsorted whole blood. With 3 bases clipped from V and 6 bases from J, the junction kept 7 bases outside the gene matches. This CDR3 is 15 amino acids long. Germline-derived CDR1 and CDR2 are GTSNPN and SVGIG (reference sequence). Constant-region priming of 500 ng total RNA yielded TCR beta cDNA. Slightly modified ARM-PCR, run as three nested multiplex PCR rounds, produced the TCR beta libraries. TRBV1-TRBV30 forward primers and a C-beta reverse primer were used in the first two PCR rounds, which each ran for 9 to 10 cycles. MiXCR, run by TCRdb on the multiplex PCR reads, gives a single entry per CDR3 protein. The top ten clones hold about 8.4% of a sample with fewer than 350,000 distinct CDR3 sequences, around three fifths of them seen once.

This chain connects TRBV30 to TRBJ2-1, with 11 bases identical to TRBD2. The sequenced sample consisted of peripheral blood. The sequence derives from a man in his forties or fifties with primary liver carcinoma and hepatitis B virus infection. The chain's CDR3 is CAWRITSGSSNEQFF. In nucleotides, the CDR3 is TGTGCCTGGAGGATAACTAGCGGGAGTAGCAATGAGCAGTTCTTC.